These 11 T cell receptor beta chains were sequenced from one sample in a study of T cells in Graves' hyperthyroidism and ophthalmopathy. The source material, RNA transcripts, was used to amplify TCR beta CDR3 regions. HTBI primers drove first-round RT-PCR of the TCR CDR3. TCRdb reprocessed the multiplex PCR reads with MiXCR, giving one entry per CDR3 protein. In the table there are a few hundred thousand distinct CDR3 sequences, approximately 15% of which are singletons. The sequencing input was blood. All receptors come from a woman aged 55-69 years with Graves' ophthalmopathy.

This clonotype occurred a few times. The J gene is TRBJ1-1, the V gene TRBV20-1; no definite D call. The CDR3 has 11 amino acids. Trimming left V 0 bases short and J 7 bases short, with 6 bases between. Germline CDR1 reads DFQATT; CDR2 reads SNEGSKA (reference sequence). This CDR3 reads CSARDPREAFF. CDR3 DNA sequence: TGCAGTGCTAGAGATCCCCGTGAAGCTTTCTTT.

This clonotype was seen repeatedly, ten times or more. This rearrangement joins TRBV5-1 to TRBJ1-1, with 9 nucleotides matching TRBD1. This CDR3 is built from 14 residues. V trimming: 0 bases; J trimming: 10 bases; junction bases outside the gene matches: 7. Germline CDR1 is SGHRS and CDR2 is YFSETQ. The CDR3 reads CASSLGTGVTLAFF. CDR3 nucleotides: TGCGCCAGCAGCTTGGGGACAGGGGTAACCCTAGCTTTCTTT.

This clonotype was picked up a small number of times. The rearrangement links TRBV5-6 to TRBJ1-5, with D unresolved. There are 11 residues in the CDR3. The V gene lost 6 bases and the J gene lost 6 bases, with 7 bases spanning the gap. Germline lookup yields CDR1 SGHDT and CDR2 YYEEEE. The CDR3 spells CASNWTQPQHF. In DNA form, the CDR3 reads TGTGCCAGCAATTGGACTCAGCCCCAGCATTTT.

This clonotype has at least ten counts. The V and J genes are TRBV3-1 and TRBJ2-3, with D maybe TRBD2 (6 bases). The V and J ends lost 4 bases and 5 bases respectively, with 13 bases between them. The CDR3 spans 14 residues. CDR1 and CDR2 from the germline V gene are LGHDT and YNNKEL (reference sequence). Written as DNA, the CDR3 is TGTGCCAGCAGCCGACTAGATTCGGGAGATACGCAGTATTTT. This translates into CASSRLDSGDTQYF.

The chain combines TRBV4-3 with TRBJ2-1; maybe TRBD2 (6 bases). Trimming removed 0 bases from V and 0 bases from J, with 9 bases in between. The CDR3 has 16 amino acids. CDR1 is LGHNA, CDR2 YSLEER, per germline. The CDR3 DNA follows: TGCGCCAGCAGCCAAGAGTCGACTAGCTCCTACAATGAGCAGTTCTTC. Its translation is CASSQESTSSYNEQFF.

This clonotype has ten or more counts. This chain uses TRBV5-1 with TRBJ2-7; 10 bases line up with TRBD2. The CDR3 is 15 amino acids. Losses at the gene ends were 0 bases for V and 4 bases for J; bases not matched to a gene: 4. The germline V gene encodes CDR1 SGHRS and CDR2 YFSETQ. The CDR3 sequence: CASSLGGLAAYEQYF. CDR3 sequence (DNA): TGCGCCAGCAGCTTGGGCGGACTAGCGGCTTACGAGCAGTACTTC.

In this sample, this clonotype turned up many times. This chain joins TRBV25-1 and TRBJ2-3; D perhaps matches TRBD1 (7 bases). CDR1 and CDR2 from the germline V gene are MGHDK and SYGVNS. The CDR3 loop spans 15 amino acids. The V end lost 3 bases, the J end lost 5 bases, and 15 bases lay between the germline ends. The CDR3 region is CASSDARGVLDTQYF. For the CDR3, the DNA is TGTGCCAGCAGTGATGCCAGGGGGGTATTAGATACGCAGTATTTT.

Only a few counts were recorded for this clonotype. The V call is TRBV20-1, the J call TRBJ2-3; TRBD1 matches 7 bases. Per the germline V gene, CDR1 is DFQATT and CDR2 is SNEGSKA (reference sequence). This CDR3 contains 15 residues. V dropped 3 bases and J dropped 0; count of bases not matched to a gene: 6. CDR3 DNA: TGCAGTGCTAGCGGACAGGCCACTAGCACAGATACGCAGTATTTT. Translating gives CSASGQATSTDTQYF.

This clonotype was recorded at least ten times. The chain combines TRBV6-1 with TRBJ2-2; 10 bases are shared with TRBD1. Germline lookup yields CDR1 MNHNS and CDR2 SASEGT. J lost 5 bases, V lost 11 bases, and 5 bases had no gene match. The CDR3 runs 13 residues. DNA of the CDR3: TGTGCCTCAAGGACAGGGGGAACCGGGGAGCTGTTTTTT. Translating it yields CASRTGGTGELFF.

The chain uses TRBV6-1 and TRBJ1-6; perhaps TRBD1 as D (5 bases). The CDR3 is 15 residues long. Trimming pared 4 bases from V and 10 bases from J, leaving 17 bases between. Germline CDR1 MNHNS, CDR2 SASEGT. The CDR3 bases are TGTGCCAGCAGTGGGGACGGCGGTGGGCACTCACCCCTCCACTTT. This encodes CASSGDGGGHSPLHF.

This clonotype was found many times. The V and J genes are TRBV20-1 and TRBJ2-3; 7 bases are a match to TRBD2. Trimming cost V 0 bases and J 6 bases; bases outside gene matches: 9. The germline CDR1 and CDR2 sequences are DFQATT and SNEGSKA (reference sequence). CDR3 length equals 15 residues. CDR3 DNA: TGCAGTGCTAGAGAGGGGACTACCCAAGGGGATACGCAGTATTTT. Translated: CSAREGTTQGDTQYF.